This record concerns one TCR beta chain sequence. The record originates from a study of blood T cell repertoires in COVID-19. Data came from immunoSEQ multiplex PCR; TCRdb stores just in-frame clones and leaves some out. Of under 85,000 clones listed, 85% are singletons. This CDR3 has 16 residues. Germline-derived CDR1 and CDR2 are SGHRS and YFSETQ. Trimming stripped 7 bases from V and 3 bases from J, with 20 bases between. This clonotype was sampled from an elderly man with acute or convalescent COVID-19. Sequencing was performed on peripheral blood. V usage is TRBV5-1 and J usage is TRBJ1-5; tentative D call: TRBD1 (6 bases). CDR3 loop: CASREISTGFNQPQHF. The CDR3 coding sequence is TGCGCCAGCCGTGAAATTTCGACAGGCTTCAATCAGCCCCAGCATTTT.